These 32 T cell receptor beta chains were sequenced from one sample in a study of T-cell memory formation after mild COVID-19. Each CDR3 protein is one row after TCRdb ran MiXCR on the 5' RACE reads. The profile covers about 560,000 distinct CDR3 sequences, with 20% to 25% appearing a single time and around 7.7% taken by the ten largest. Sequencing was carried out using PBMCs or a T cell subset sorted from them (not recorded which). The receptors were sampled from an adult woman who had mild COVID-19 (a few samples of this study predate the infection). Cell type and time point are not known.

This CDR3 reads CATSDPGGEAFF. CDR3 nucleotides: TGTGCCACCAGTGACCCAGGGGGGGAAGCTTTCTTT. The chain links TRBV24-1 to TRBJ1-1, with TRBD1 matching over 7 bases. Germline trimming cut 4 bases from V and 8 bases from J; bases unmatched to any gene: 3. CDR1 is KGHDR, CDR2 SFDVKD, per germline. The CDR3 runs to 12 residues.

The V and J genes are TRBV5-1 and TRBJ2-6, with D perhaps matching TRBD1 (6 bases). The V end lost 3 bases, the J end lost 0 bases, and 7 bases lay between the germline ends. Per the germline V gene, CDR1 is SGHRS and CDR2 is YFSETQ. There are 15 residues in the CDR3. The CDR3 here is CASSWTDSGANVLTF. CDR3 nucleotide sequence: TGCGCCAGCAGCTGGACAGACTCTGGGGCCAACGTCCTGACTTTC.

The V and J genes are TRBV14 and TRBJ2-4; D not resolved. The germline V gene encodes CDR1 SGHDN and CDR2 FVKESK. Trimming shortened V by 1 base and J by 4 bases, and 20 bases separated the two germline ends. The CDR3 runs 18 residues. The CDR3 here is CASSQVASGLRRKNIQYF. CDR3 sequence (DNA): TGTGCCAGCAGCCAAGTGGCATCGGGCCTCCGACGGAAAAACATTCAGTACTTC.

This clonotype was seen a few times. V is TRBV9 and J is TRBJ2-1, with 8 bases fitting TRBD2. The CDR3 is 16 residues long. Germline CDR1 SGDLS, CDR2 YYNGEE. Trimming removed 0 bases from V and 7 bases from J; junction bases left unmatched: 9. The CDR3 DNA reads TGTGCCAGCAGCGTAGTGTCGGCGGGGGGTGCAAATGAGCAGTTCTTC. It encodes CASSVVSAGGANEQFF.

This clonotype showed up many times. CDR3: CASSADRDYEQYF. The CDR3 DNA reads TGTGCCAGCAGCGCCGACAGGGACTACGAGCAGTACTTC. The chain employs TRBV7-8 and TRBJ2-7, with 7 bases lining up with TRBD1. Germline CDR1 SGHVS, CDR2 FQNEAQ. The CDR3 contains 13 residues. The V segment lost 5 bases and the J segment 3 bases; nucleotides outside the gene matches: 4.

In this sample, this clonotype turned up a few times. The chain links TRBV7-9 to TRBJ2-2; a weak D match, TRBD1 (5 bases). V dropped 5 bases and J dropped 4 bases, with 11 bases sitting between them. The CDR3 extends over 14 amino acids. Per germline, CDR1 SEHNR and CDR2 FQNEAQ (reference sequence). The CDR3 nucleotides are TGTGCCAGCAGCCCACGAGACAGCACCGGGGAGCTGTTTTTT. Encoded protein: CASSPRDSTGELFF.

In its sample, this clonotype was seen a few times. The rearrangement joins TRBV24-1 to TRBJ2-2; D is unclear. The CDR3 is 11 residues long. Germline-derived CDR1 and CDR2 are KGHDR and SFDVKD. V gave up 9 bases and J gave up 10 bases, with 11 bases separating them. CDR3 sequence reads: CATSHGEELFF. CDR3 DNA sequence: TGTGCCACCTCCCATGGCGAGGAGCTGTTTTTT.

The V call is TRBV6-2 or TRBV6-3, the J call TRBJ1-1, with 7 positions matching TRBD1. This CDR3 is 12 amino acids long. Germline CDR1 reads MNHEY; CDR2 reads SVGEGT. The J segment lost 9 bases and the V segment lost 2 bases, leaving 3 bases of the junction unmatched. The CDR3 reads CASSYGDSQAFF. The CDR3 coding sequence is TGTGCCAGCAGTTACGGGGACAGCCAAGCTTTCTTT.

This chain uses TRBV7-2 with TRBJ2-7; 9 bases agree with TRBD1. V lost 5 bases, J lost 2 bases, and 19 bases stayed unmatched. The germline gives CDR1 SGHTA, CDR2 FQGNSA. This CDR3 comprises 19 residues. The CDR3 spells CASSRLPSDQGQGTYEQYF. CDR3 DNA sequence: TGTGCCAGCAGCCGACTCCCATCCGACCAGGGACAGGGTACCTACGAGCAGTACTTC.

This chain joins TRBV7-3 and TRBJ1-1; a possible D gene is TRBD1 (6 bases). Between the trimmed V and J ends, which lost 1 base and 3 bases, there was a span of 15 bases. The CDR3 spans 16 residues. CDR1 is SGHTA and CDR2 is FQGTGA in the germline V gene. CDR3 nucleotide sequence: TGTGCCAGCAGCTTAATCCCCGGGACAAGGGACACTGAAGCTTTCTTT. Translated: CASSLIPGTRDTEAFF.

This clonotype was counted ten times or more. The V call is TRBV12-3 or TRBV12-4, the J call TRBJ2-5; D might be TRBD2 (6 bases). The CDR3 is 14 residues long. V was pared by 2 bases and J by 2 bases, with 9 bases between. CDR3 loop: CASSLTGVQETQYF. The DNA for the CDR3 is TGTGCCAGCAGTTTAACGGGAGTTCAAGAGACCCAGTACTTC.

The chain carries TRBV7-9 and TRBJ2-1; 10 nucleotides line up with TRBD2. Germline CDR1 SEHNR, CDR2 FQNEAQ (reference sequence). V lost 6 bases, J lost 10 bases, and 21 bases stayed unmatched. The CDR3 consists of 18 residues. In DNA, the CDR3 is TGTGCCAGCAGTTCGCACCCCGGTTTACTAGCGGGGAGACAGGAGCAGTTCTTC. It specifies CASSSHPGLLAGRQEQFF. The full variable domain, rest sourced from reference TRBV7-9 and TRBJ2-1, is DTGVSQNPRHKITKRGQNVTFRCDPISEHNRLYWYRQTLGQGPEFLTYFQNEAQLEKSRLLSDRFSAERPKGSFSTLEIQRTEQGDSAMYLCASSSHPGLLAGRQEQFFGPGTRLTVL.

This clonotype has a handful of counts. CDR3 region: CASSLGTGASYNEQFF. Here the CDR3 DNA reads TGCGCCAGCAGCTTAGGGACAGGGGCCTCCTACAATGAGCAGTTCTTC. The chain employs TRBV5-1 and TRBJ2-1; 10 bases match TRBD1. The CDR3 consists of 16 residues. CDR1 SGHRS and CDR2 YFSETQ come from the germline V gene. J gave up 0 bases and V 2 bases, and 2 bases lay outside the gene matches.

This rearrangement joins TRBV5-1 to TRBJ2-3; D may be TRBD1 (5 bases). Germline values: CDR1 SGHRS, CDR2 YFSETQ. The CDR3 is made up of 16 amino acids. Trimming stripped 1 base from V and 2 bases from J, with 14 bases between. The CDR3 here is CASSLQGLATTDTQYF. As DNA, the CDR3 is TGCGCCAGCAGCTTGCAGGGTCTTGCAACCACAGATACGCAGTATTTT.

This clonotype was counted only a few times. This chain links TRBV18 with TRBJ2-5; D not certain. CDR1 KGHSH and CDR2 LQKENI come from the germline V gene. Trimming stripped 5 bases from V and 4 bases from J, with 11 bases between. There are 13 residues in the CDR3. CDR3 sequence reads: CASSSLNVETQYF. CDR3 DNA sequence: TGTGCCAGCTCAAGCCTCAACGTAGAGACCCAGTACTTC.

The rearrangement links TRBV24-1 to TRBJ1-1; 7 bases are a match to TRBD1. This CDR3 contains 16 residues. Per the germline V gene, CDR1 is KGHDR and CDR2 is SFDVKD. The V gene end was trimmed by 4 bases and the J gene end by 5 bases; junction bases not matched to a gene: 12. CDR3 nucleotides: TGTGCCACCAGTGACCGCCGGGCCAGGGGGAGGACTGAAGCTTTCTTT. It translates to CATSDRRARGRTEAFF.

This rearrangement joins TRBV12-3 or TRBV12-4 to TRBJ1-5; D remains ambiguous. The CDR3 is made up of 15 amino acids. Trimming pared 6 bases from V and 6 bases from J, leaving 18 bases between. CDR3 protein: CASSPGEWYGQPQHF. The CDR3 DNA reads as TGTGCCAGCAGCCCCGGGGAGTGGTACGGTCAGCCCCAGCATTTT.

This clonotype was counted a few times. V usage is TRBV29-1 and J usage is TRBJ2-2; 10 nucleotides match TRBD2. V dropped 4 bases and J dropped 0; count of bases not matched to a gene: 5. Germline CDR1 reads SQVTM; CDR2 reads ANQGSEA. CDR3 length: 16 amino acids. The CDR3 loop reads CSVGGSGRTNTGELFF. CDR3 bases: TGCAGCGTTGGAGGTAGCGGGAGGACGAACACCGGGGAGCTGTTTTTT.

This clonotype was found once. V usage is TRBV12-3 or TRBV12-4 and J usage is TRBJ2-5, with TRBD2 matching over 13 bases. This CDR3 region has 15 residues. Trimming took 5 bases from V and 7 from J; bases not matched to a gene: 7. The CDR3 here is CASSLLAGGPGTQYF. The CDR3 DNA reads TGTGCCAGCAGTCTACTAGCGGGAGGGCCGGGGACCCAGTACTTC.

J is TRBJ2-3 and V is TRBV5-6; D is undetermined. This CDR3 is 12 amino acids long. V was pared by 3 bases and J by 5 bases, with 7 bases between. Germline values: CDR1 SGHDT, CDR2 YYEEEE. The CDR3 here is CASSWGRDTQYF. The CDR3 DNA sequence: TGTGCCAGCAGCTGGGGTCGAGATACGCAGTATTTT. Full variable domain (outside the CDR3, taken from reference TRBV5-6 and TRBJ2-3): DAGVTQSPTHLIKTRGQQVTLRCSPKSGHDTVSWYQQALGQGPQFIFQYYEEEERQRGNFPDRFSGHQFPNYSSELNVNALLLGDSALYLCASSWGRDTQYFGPGTRLTVL.

The V gene is TRBV12-3 or TRBV12-4, the J gene TRBJ2-7; perhaps TRBD1 as D (5 bases). The CDR3 runs 14 residues. Trimming shortened V by 1 base and J by 3 bases, and 10 bases separated the two germline ends. In DNA, the CDR3 is TGTGCCAGCAGTTTAGATAGGGGTTTCTACGAGCAGTACTTC. Amino acid sequence: CASSLDRGFYEQYF.

This clonotype was counted only a few times. The rearrangement joins TRBV12-3 or TRBV12-4 to TRBJ1-2, with TRBD1 identical over 9 bases. After removal of 1 base from V and 3 bases from J, the junction contained 9 bases not matched to a gene. CDR3 length: 17 amino acids. This chain's CDR3 is CASSLVHRGQSHYGYTF. The CDR3, as DNA: TGTGCCAGCAGTTTAGTCCACAGGGGGCAGTCCCACTATGGCTACACCTTC.

The chain combines TRBV7-9 with TRBJ2-1; unclear D gene. This CDR3 has 14 amino acids. V shed 6 bases and J shed 2 bases, with 11 bases lying between them. CDR1 and CDR2 (germline): SEHNR, FQNEAQ (reference sequence). CDR3 in DNA: TGTGCCAGCAGTAGTATAAGCGCCTACAATGAGCAGTTCTTC. It yields the protein CASSSISAYNEQFF.

This clonotype showed up just a few times. The V and J genes are TRBV7-3 and TRBJ2-3; 8 nucleotides match TRBD1. After removal of 5 bases from V and 11 bases from J, the junction contained 9 bases not matched to a gene. CDR1 and CDR2 from the germline V gene are SGHTA and FQGTGA. The CDR3 is made up of 13 amino acids. Written as DNA, the CDR3 is TGTGCCAGCAGCATGGGACAGGAGTCGAGGCAGTATTTT. Its translation: CASSMGQESRQYF.

This clonotype was seen only a few times. The chain links TRBV29-1 to TRBJ1-2, with unresolved D. CDR1 and CDR2 (germline): SQVTM, ANQGSEA. V gave up 6 bases and J gave up 4 bases, with 15 bases separating them. The CDR3 length is 13 residues. CDR3 nucleotides: TGCAGCGTCGAGGACGGGTTTGGCTATGGCTACACCTTC. As protein: CSVEDGFGYGYTF.

This clonotype showed up just once. The CDR3 sequence is CASSIPTEGTGELFF. In DNA, the CDR3 is TGTGCCAGTAGTATACCGACAGAGGGGACCGGGGAGCTGTTTTTT. The chain uses TRBV19 and TRBJ2-2; D is possibly TRBD1 or TRBD2 (5 bases each). This CDR3 has 15 residues. CDR1 and CDR2 from the germline V gene are LNHDA and SQIVND (reference sequence). With 2 bases removed from V and 5 bases from J, the gap between germline ends came to 12 bases. The full variable domain, in which reference TRBV19 and TRBJ2-2 provide the parts outside the CDR3, is DGGITQSPKYLFRKEGQNVTLSCEQNLNHDAMYWYRQDPGQGLRLIYYSQIVNDFQKGDIAEGYSVSREKKESFPLTVTSAQKNPTAFYLCASSIPTEGTGELFFGEGSRLTVL.

The V and J genes are TRBV2 and TRBJ1-2; 10 nucleotides match TRBD1. J lost 6 bases, V lost 7 bases, and 8 bases had no gene match. Germline V gives CDR1 SNHLY, CDR2 FYNNEI. This CDR3 region has 14 residues. The chain's CDR3 is CASIRDRGTHGYTF. The CDR3, as DNA: TGTGCCAGCATCCGGGACAGGGGAACTCATGGCTACACCTTC.

This clonotype showed up many times. V and J are TRBV4-3 and TRBJ1-3; D is unclear. The CDR3 is 15 amino acids. Germline CDR1 is LGHNA and CDR2 is YSLEER. V was pared by 2 bases and J by 0 bases, with 8 bases between. The CDR3 coding sequence is TGCGCCAGCAGCCAAACACCTGGCTCTGGAAACACCATATATTTT. Protein product: CASSQTPGSGNTIYF.

V usage is TRBV12-3 or TRBV12-4 and J usage is TRBJ2-1; D is possibly TRBD2 (6 bases). This CDR3 has 15 residues. V gave up 6 bases and J gave up 5 bases, with 17 bases separating them. In DNA form, the CDR3 reads TGTGCCAGCAGCCCCGGGGGAAGAAAACACAATGAGCAGTTCTTC. Its translation is CASSPGGRKHNEQFF.

The chain has TRBV3-1 and TRBJ2-3; D might be TRBD2 (6 bases). The CDR3 is 14 residues long. From germline, CDR1 is LGHDT and CDR2 YNNKEL (reference sequence). V was shortened by 3 bases and J by 4 bases, with 11 bases between the two germline ends. CDR3 coding DNA: TGTGCCAGCAGCCACCTCGGGAGTCCAGATACGCAGTATTTT. It translates to CASSHLGSPDTQYF.

This clonotype was seen a handful of times. The genes are TRBV20-1 and TRBJ2-3; 7 positions match TRBD1. Germline lookup yields CDR1 DFQATT and CDR2 SNEGSKA (reference sequence). The CDR3 is 14 amino acids. V shed 4 bases, J shed 3 bases, and the junction held 7 bases outside the gene matches. CDR3 coding DNA: TGCAGTGCTACCCGGGACAGTGGAACAGATACGCAGTATTTT. This translates into CSATRDSGTDTQYF.

This clonotype was seen repeatedly, ten times or more. The CDR3 loop is CSARGGRETEAFF. In nucleotides, the CDR3 is TGCAGTGCCCGGGGGGGCAGGGAAACTGAAGCTTTCTTT. The gene calls are TRBV20-1 and TRBJ1-1; the D gene is possibly TRBD1 (6 bases). V lost 6 bases to trimming and J lost 5 bases, with 16 bases between them. CDR3 length: 13 amino acids. CDR1 and CDR2 from the germline V gene are DFQATT and SNEGSKA (reference sequence).